This T cell receptor (beta chain) was captured in a study of memory CD4+ T cells and cytomegalovirus serostatus. Single viable CD3+CD4+CD8-CD45RO+ cells were sorted as the memory CD4+ T cells. Whole-study findings and limits: A US-trained random forest predicted CMV serostatus with median AUC approximately 0.9. CD4+ memory repertoires contained 67 of 164 reported CMV TCRbeta sequences.

CDR3 length equals 18 residues. Germline V CDR1 and CDR2: SNHLY, FYNNEI. Trimming removed 5 bases at V and 0 bases at J, with 19 bases between. Using immunoSEQ multiplex PCR, the repertoire was profiled, and TCRdb retains in-frame clones only, with some absent. The table shows 50,000 to 75,000 clones, with approximately 78% occurring only once. Remarks on this clone: Its target is not known.

The TCR originated in an adult in good health and CMV-seronegative. The chain recombines TRBV2 with TRBJ1-4; tentative D call: TRBD1 (6 bases). The specimen sequenced was memory CD4+ T cells from blood. DNA of the CDR3: TGTGCCAGCAGTTGGGACACCGAAAGACCGGCAACTAATGAAAAACTGTTTTTT. This sequence encodes CASSWDTERPATNEKLFF.